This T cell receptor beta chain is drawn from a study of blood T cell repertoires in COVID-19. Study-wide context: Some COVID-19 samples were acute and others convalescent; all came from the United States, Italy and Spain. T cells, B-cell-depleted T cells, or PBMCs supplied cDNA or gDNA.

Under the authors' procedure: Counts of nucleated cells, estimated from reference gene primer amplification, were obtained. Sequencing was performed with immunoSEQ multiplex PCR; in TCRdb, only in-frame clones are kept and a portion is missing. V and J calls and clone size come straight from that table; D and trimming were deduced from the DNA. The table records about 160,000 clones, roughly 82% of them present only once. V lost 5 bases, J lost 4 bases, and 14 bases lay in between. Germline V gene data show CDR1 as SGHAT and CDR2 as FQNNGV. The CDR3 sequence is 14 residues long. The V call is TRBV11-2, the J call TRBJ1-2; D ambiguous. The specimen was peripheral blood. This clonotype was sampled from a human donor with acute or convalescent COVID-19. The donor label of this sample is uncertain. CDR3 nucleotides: TGTGCCAGCAGCCCCCTGGCACAGATCTATGGCTACACCTTC. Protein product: CASSPLAQIYGYTF. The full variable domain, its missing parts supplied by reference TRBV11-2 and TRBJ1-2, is EAGVAQSPRYKIIEKRQSVAFWCNPISGHATLYWYQQILGQGPKLLIQFQNNGVVDDSQLPKDRFSAERLKGVDSTLKIQPAKLEDSAVYLCASSPLAQIYGYTFGSGTRLTVV.